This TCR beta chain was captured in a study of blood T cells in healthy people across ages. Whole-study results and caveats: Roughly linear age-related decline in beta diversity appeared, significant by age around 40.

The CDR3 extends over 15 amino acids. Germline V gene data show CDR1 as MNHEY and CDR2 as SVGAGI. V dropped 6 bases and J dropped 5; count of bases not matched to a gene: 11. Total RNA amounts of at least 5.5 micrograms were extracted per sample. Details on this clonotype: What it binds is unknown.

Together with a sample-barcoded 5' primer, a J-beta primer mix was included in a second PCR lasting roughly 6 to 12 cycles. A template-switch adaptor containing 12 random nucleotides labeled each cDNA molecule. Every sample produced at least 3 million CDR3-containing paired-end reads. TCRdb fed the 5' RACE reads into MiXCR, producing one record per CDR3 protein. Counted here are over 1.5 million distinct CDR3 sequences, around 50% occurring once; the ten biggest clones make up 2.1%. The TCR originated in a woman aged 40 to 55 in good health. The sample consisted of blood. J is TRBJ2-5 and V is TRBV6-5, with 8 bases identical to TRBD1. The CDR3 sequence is CASRHQGALMETQYF. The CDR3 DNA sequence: TGTGCCAGCAGACATCAGGGGGCGTTAATGGAGACCCAGTACTTC.